The 24 T cell receptor beta chains below were found in one sample sequenced in a study of T cells expressing NK-cell markers. TCRdb derives one entry per CDR3 protein from the 5' RACE reads, leaving out DNA. Its listing shows some 410,000 distinct CDR3 sequences. The sequencing input was blood T cells: a sorted CD56 or NKG2C T cell subset, CD4+ or CD8+ T cells, or bulk PBMC T cells (not recorded which). Receptor source: a woman aged 18 to 69 in good health.

The chain couples TRBV5-1 to TRBJ2-1; without DNA, the TCRdb call of TRBD1 cannot be checked. CDR3 length: 16 amino acids. CDR1 and CDR2 (germline): SGHRS, YFSETQ. CDR3 in amino acids: CASSLPGHLDYNEQFF.

The gene calls are TRBV5-6 and TRBJ1-6. Germline-derived CDR1 and CDR2 are SGHDT and YYEEEE. The CDR3 covers 14 residues. The CDR3 sequence is CASSLDVGISPLHF.

The chain has TRBV12-3 or TRBV12-4 and TRBJ2-1; without DNA, the TCRdb call of TRBD2 cannot be checked. The CDR3 extends over 14 amino acids. This CDR3 reads CASTPTSGVSEQFF.

Here the CDR3 reads CASSLMSSYEQYF. The rearrangement uses TRBV7-9 and TRBJ2-7. The CDR3 is made up of 13 amino acids. Germline lookup yields CDR1 SEHNR and CDR2 FQNEAQ (reference sequence).

The V gene is TRBV27, the J gene TRBJ2-3. Germline values: CDR1 MNHEY, CDR2 SMNVEV (reference sequence). This CDR3 is 15 amino acids long. The CDR3 loop is CASSYTSSAADTQYF.

The rearrangement joins TRBV25-1 to TRBJ2-1; without DNA, the TCRdb call of TRBD1 cannot be checked. Germline V gene lookup returns CDR1 MGHDK and CDR2 SYGVNS. The CDR3 totals 15 residues. This CDR3 is CASSERGEIYNEQFF. Complete variable domain (other parts from reference TRBV25-1 and TRBJ2-1): EADIYQTPRYLVIGTGKKITLECSQTMGHDKMYWYQQDPGMELHLIHYSYGVNSTEKGDLSSESTVSRIRTEHFPLTLESARPSHTSQYLCASSERGEIYNEQFFGPGTRLTVL.

The chain uses TRBV20-1 and TRBJ1-6. CDR3 size: 12 residues. Per germline, CDR1 DFQATT and CDR2 SNEGSKA (reference sequence). The CDR3 spells CSARIDVSPLHF.

The chain couples TRBV18 to TRBJ2-2; TCRdb's D call, TRBD1, is unchecked because there is no DNA. The CDR3 length is 16 residues. Germline-derived CDR1 and CDR2 are KGHSH and LQKENI. The CDR3: CASSRRQGASTGELFF.

The rearrangement links TRBV6-5 to TRBJ1-5. The CDR3 loop spans 17 amino acids. Germline lookup yields CDR1 MNHEY and CDR2 SVGAGI. This CDR3 is CASSYRVDTYSNQPQHF.

V gene TRBV20-1 combines with J gene TRBJ2-3; with no DNA, the TCRdb D assignment of TRBD2 cannot be verified. Per the germline V gene, CDR1 is DFQATT and CDR2 is SNEGSKA (reference sequence). The CDR3 runs 17 residues. The CDR3 spells CSARDLGPGLKRDTQYF.

This chain uses TRBV5-1 with TRBJ2-6; with no DNA, the TCRdb D assignment of TRBD2 cannot be verified. Looked up from germline, CDR1 is SGHRS and CDR2 is YFSETQ. The CDR3 contains 14 residues. This chain's CDR3 is CASREGSGANVLTF.

The rearrangement links TRBV27 to TRBJ2-7. Germline V CDR1 and CDR2: MNHEY, SMNVEV (reference sequence). This CDR3 is built from 14 residues. The CDR3 loop reads CASSLGQVIDEQYF.

The chain employs TRBV28 and TRBJ2-1; TCRdb selects TRBD1, and the lack of DNA leaves this call unchecked. This CDR3 has 15 amino acids. CDR1 is MDHEN, CDR2 SYDVKM, per germline. CDR3: CASSFFPGDLDEQFF.

The J gene is TRBJ1-2, the V gene TRBV5-5. The CDR3 sequence is 13 residues long. The V gene's germline CDR1 is SGHKS and CDR2 YYEKEE (reference sequence). CDR3 loop: CASSLADKYGYTF.

The rearrangement links TRBV7-8 to TRBJ1-1. Per the germline V gene, CDR1 is SGHVS and CDR2 is FQNEAQ. This CDR3 has 14 residues. CDR3 sequence: CASSPLDLNTEAFF.

The chain recombines TRBV6-1 with TRBJ2-7; the D call of TRBD2 rests on TCRdb alone, since no DNA is present to check it. The CDR3 is 14 residues long. Per the germline V gene, CDR1 is MNHNS and CDR2 is SASEGT. CDR3 sequence: CASSALAGRYEQYF.

This rearrangement joins TRBV27 to TRBJ2-3; the TRBD2 assignment by TCRdb is unverifiable without DNA. Germline loops: CDR1 MNHEY, CDR2 SMNVEV (reference sequence). The CDR3 sequence is 18 residues long. The CDR3 protein is CASSLQQPRSSVWGTQYF.

The V gene is TRBV6-2 or TRBV6-3, the J gene TRBJ2-3; TCRdb selects TRBD2, and the lack of DNA leaves this call unchecked. The CDR3 totals 16 residues. CDR1 and CDR2 from the germline V gene are MNHEY and SVGEGT. The CDR3 sequence: CASSQIAGAHTDTQYF.

This chain uses TRBV9 with TRBJ2-3; the D call of TRBD1 rests on TCRdb alone, since no DNA is present to check it. The CDR3 is 14 residues long. Germline CDR1 reads SGDLS; CDR2 reads YYNGEE. The CDR3 here is CASRSGREFGTQYF.

The genes are TRBV18 and TRBJ2-7; TCRdb indicates TRBD1, and absent DNA this call remains unverified. The CDR3 length is 14 residues. The germline gives CDR1 KGHSH, CDR2 LQKENI. The CDR3 spells CASSPWTDTDEQYF.

The gene calls are TRBV20-1 and TRBJ2-3; TCRdb outputs TRBD1, but without DNA this stays unchecked. Germline assignment: CDR1 DFQATT and CDR2 SNEGSKA (reference sequence). The CDR3 runs to 14 residues. This CDR3 is CSARFPGPTDTQYF.

The chain uses TRBV5-1 and TRBJ2-1; the TRBD1 assignment by TCRdb is unverifiable without DNA. The germline V gene has CDR1 SGHRS and CDR2 YFSETQ. CDR3 length: 15 amino acids. This CDR3 is CASSLEWTGDLGRFF.

The chain joins TRBV5-4 to TRBJ2-2. This CDR3 region has 16 residues. From germline, CDR1 is SGHNT and CDR2 YYREEE (reference sequence). The CDR3 sequence is CASSFTSGWNTGELFF.

The J gene is TRBJ2-5, the V gene TRBV7-9; TCRdb's assignment of TRBD1 cannot be checked, as there is no DNA. The CDR3 length is 13 residues. Germline values: CDR1 SEHNR, CDR2 FQNEAQ (reference sequence). The CDR3 sequence: CASSLRGAGTQYF. Based on the CDR3 plus reference TRBV7-9 and TRBJ2-5, the full variable domain is DTGVSQNPRHKITKRGQNVTFRCDPISEHNRLYWYRQTLGQGPEFLTYFQNEAQLEKSRLLSDRFSAERPKGSFSTLEIQRTEQGDSAMYLCASSLRGAGTQYFGPGTRLLVL.